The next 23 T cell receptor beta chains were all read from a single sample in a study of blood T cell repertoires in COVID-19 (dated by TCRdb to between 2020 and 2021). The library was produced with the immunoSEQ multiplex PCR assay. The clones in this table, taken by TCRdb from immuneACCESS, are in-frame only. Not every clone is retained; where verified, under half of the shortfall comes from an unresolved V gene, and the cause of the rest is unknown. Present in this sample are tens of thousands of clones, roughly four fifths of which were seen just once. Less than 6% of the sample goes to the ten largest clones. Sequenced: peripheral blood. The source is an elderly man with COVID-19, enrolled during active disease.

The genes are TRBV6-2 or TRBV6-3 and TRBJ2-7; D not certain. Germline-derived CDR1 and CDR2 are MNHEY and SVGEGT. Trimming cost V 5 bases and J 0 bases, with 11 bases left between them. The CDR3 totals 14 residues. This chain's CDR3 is CASSRSHSSYEQYF. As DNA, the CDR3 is TGTGCCAGCAGTCGGTCTCACAGCTCCTACGAGCAGTACTTC.

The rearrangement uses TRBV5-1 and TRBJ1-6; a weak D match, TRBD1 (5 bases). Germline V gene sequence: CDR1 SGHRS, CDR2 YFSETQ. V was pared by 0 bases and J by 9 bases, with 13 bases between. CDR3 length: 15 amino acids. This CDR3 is CASSLGTGGSSPLHF. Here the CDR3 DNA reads TGCGCCAGCAGCTTGGGAACCGGGGGTAGTTCACCCCTCCACTTT.

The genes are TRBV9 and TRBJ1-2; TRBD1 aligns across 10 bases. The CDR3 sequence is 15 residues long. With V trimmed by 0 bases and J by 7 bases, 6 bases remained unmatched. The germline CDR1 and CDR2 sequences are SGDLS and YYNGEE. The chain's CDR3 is CASSVDSDRGLGYTF. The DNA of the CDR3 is TGTGCCAGCAGCGTAGATTCCGACAGGGGGCTTGGCTACACCTTC.

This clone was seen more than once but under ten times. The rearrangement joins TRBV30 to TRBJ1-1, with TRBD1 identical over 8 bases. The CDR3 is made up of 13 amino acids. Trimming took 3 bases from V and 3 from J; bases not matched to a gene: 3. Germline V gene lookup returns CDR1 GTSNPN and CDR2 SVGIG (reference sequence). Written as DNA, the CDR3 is TGTGCCTGGAGGGCAGGGGGCTACACTGAAGCTTTCTTT. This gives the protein CAWRAGGYTEAFF.

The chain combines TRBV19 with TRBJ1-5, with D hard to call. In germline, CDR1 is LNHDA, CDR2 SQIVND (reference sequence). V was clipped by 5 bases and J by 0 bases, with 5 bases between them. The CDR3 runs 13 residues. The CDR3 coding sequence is TGTGCCAGTAGTGTCAATAGCAATCAGCCCCAGCATTTT. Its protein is CASSVNSNQPQHF.

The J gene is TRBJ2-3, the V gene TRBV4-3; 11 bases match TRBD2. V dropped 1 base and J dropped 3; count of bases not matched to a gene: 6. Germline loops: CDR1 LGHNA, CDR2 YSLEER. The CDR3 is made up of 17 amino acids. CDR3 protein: CASSQGLAGGKTDTQYF. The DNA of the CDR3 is TGCGCCAGCAGCCAAGGGCTAGCGGGGGGAAAAACAGATACGCAGTATTTT.

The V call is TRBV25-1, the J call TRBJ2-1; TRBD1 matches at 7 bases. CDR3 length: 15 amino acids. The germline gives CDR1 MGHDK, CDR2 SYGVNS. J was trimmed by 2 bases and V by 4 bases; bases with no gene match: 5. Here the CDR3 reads CASSARTGPYNEQFF. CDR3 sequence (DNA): TGTGCCAGCAGTGCTAGGACAGGACCCTACAATGAGCAGTTCTTC.

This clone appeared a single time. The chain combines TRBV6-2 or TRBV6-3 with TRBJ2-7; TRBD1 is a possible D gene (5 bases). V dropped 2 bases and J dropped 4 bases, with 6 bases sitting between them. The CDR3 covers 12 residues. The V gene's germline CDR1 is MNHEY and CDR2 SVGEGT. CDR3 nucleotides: TGTGCCAGCAGTTACGACAGATACGAGCAGTACTTC. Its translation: CASSYDRYEQYF.

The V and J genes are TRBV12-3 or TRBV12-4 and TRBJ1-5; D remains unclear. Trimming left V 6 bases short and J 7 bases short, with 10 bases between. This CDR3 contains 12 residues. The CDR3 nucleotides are TGTGCCAGCAGCTCTGACAAGCAGCCCCAGCATTTT. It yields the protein CASSSDKQPQHF.

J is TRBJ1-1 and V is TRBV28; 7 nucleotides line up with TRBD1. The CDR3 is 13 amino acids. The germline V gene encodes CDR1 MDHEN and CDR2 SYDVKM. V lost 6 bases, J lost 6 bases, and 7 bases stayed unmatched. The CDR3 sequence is CASRVQGTPEAFF. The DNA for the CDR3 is TGTGCCAGCAGAGTACAGGGGACCCCTGAAGCTTTCTTT.

The CDR3 is CASNSRGGSNQPQHF. The CDR3 DNA reads TGTGCCAGCAACTCACGGGGTGGAAGCAATCAGCCCCAGCATTTT. The chain carries TRBV7-2 and TRBJ1-5; D gene ambiguous. The CDR3 loop spans 15 amino acids. Per the germline V gene, CDR1 is SGHTA and CDR2 is FQGNSA. Deletions cut 7 bases from V and 1 base from J, with 14 bases between.

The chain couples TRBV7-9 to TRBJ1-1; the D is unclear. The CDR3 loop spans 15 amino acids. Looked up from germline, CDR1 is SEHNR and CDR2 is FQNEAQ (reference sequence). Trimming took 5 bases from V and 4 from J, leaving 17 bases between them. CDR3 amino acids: CASSLGREGITEAFF. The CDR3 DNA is TGTGCCAGCAGCCTAGGACGGGAGGGTATCACTGAAGCTTTCTTT.

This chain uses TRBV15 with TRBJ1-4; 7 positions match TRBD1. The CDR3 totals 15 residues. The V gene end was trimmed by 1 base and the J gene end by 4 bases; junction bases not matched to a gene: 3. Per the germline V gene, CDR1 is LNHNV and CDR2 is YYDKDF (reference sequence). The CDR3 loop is CATSRAGQHNEKLFF. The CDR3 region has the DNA TGTGCCACCAGCAGAGCGGGACAGCATAATGAAAAACTGTTTTTT.

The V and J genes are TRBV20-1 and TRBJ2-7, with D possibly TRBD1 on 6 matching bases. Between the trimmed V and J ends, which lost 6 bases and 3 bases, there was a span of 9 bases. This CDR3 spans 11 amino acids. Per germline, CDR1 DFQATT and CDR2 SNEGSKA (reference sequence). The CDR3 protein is CSAMTGYEQYF. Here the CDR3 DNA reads TGCAGTGCGATGACAGGCTACGAGCAGTACTTC.

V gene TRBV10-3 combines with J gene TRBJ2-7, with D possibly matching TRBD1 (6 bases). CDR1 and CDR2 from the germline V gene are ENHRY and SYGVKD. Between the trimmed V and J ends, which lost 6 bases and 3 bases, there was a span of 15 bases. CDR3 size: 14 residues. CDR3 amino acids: CAIRPTIQGYEQYF. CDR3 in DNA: TGTGCCATCAGGCCAACCATACAGGGCTACGAGCAGTACTTC.

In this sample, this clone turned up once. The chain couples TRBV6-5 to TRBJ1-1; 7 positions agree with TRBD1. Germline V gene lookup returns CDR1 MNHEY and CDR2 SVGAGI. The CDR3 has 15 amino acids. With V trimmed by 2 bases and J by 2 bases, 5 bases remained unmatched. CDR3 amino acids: CASSYGTALNTEAFF. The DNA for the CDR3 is TGTGCCAGCAGTTACGGGACAGCTCTTAACACTGAAGCTTTCTTT.

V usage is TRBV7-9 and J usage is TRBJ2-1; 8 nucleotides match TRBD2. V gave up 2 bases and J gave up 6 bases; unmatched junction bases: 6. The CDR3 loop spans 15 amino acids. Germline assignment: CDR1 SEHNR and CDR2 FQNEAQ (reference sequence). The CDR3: CASSLPRGGSNEQFF. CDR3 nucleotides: TGTGCCAGCAGCTTACCCCGGGGGGGAAGCAATGAGCAGTTCTTC.

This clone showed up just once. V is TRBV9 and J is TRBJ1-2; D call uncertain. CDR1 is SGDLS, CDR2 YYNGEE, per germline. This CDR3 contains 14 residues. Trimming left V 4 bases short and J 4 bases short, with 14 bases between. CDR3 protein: CASSPEEGFYGYTF. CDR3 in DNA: TGTGCCAGCAGCCCAGAGGAGGGTTTCTATGGCTACACCTTC.

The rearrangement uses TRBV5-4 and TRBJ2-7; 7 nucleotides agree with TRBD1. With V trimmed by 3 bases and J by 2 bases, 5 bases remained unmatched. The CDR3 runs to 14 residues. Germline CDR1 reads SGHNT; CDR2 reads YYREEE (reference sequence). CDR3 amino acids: CASSSTGNPYEQYF. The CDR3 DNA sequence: TGTGCCAGCAGCTCGACAGGGAACCCCTACGAGCAGTACTTC.

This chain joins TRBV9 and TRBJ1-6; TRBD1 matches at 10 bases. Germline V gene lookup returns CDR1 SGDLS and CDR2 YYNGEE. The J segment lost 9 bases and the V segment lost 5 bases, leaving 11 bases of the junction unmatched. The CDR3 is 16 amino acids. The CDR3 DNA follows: TGTGCCAGCAGTGAATCCGGACAGGGGGTTGGTTCACCCCTCCACTTT. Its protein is CASSESGQGVGSPLHF.

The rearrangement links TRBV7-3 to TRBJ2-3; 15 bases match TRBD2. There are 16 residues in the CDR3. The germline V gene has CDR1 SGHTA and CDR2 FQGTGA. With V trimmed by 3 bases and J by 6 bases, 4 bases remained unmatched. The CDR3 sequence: CASSFGLAGGLDTQYF. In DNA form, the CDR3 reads TGTGCCAGCAGCTTTGGACTAGCGGGGGGGCTGGATACGCAGTATTTT.

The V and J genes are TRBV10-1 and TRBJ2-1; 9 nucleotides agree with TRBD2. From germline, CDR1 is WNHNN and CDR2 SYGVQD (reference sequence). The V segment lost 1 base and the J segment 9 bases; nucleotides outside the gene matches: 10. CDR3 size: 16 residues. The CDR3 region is CASSEFPSGRKAEQFF. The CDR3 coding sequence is TGCGCCAGCAGTGAGTTTCCCAGCGGGAGGAAGGCTGAGCAGTTCTTC.

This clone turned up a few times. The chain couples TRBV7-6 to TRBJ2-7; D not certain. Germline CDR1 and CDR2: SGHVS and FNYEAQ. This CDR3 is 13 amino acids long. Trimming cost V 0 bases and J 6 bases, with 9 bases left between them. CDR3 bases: TGTGCCAGCAGCTTAGCGACGACTGGCGAGCAGTACTTC. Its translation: CASSLATTGEQYF.